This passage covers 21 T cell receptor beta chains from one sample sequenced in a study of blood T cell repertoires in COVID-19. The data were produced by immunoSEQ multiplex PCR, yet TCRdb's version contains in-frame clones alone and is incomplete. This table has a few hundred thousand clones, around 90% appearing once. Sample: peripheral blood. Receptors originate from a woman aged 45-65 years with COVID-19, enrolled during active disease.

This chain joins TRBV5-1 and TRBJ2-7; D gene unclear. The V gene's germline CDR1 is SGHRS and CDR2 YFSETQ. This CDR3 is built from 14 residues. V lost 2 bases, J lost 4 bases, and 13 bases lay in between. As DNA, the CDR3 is TGCGCCAGCAGCTTAACGTTAGACAAATACGAGCAGTACTTC. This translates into CASSLTLDKYEQYF.

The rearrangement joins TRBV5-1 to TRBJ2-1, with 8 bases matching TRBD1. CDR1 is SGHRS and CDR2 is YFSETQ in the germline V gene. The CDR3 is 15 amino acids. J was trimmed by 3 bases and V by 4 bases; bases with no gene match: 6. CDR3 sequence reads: CASSLRGQVYNEQFF. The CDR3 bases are TGCGCCAGCAGCCTCAGGGGACAGGTCTACAATGAGCAGTTCTTC.

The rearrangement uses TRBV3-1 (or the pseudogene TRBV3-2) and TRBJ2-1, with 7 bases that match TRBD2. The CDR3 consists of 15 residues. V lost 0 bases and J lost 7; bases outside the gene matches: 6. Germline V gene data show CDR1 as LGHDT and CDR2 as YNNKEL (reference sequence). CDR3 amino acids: CASSQDERDLNEQFF. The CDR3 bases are TGTGCCAGCAGCCAAGATGAGCGGGATTTGAATGAGCAGTTCTTC.

This chain's CDR3 is CASSLRTGGPQETQYF. The DNA of the CDR3 is TGTGCCAGCAGCCTCAGGACGGGCGGGCCACAAGAGACCCAGTACTTC. The chain couples TRBV5-4 to TRBJ2-5; maybe TRBD2 (5 bases). CDR3 length equals 16 residues. Germline CDR1 reads SGHNT; CDR2 reads YYREEE (reference sequence). The germline V and J ends were trimmed by 4 bases and 2 bases, with 18 bases remaining between them.

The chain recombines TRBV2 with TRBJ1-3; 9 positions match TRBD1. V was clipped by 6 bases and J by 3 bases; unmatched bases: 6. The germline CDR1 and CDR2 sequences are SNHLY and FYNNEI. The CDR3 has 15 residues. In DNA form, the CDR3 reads TGTGCCAGCAGGGGACAGGGAGCTATTGGAAACACCATATATTTT. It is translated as CASRGQGAIGNTIYF.

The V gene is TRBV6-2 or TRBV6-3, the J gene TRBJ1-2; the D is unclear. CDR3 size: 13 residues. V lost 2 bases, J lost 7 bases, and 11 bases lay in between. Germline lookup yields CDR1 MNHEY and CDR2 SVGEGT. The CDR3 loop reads CASSYGRKVGYTF. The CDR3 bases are TGTGCCAGCAGTTACGGCAGGAAAGTTGGCTACACCTTC.

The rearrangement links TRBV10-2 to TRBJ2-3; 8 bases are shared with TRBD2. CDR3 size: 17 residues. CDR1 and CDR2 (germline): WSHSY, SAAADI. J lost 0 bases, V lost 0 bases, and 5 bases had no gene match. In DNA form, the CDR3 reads TGCGCCAGCAGTGAGTCCACGACTAGCGCGAGCACAGATACGCAGTATTTT. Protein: CASSESTTSASTDTQYF.

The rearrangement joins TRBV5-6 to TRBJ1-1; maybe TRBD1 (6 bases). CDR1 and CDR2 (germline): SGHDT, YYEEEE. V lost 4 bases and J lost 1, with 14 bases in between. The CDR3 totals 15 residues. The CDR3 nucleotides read TGTGCCAGCAGCCAGAGATACAGGGCGAACACTGAAGCTTTCTTT. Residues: CASSQRYRANTEAFF.

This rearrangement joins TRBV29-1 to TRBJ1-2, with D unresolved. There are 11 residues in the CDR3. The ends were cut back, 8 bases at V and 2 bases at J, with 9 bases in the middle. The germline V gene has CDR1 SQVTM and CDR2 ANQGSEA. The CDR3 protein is CSSRSNYGYTF. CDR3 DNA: TGCAGCTCCAGGTCCAACTATGGCTACACCTTC.

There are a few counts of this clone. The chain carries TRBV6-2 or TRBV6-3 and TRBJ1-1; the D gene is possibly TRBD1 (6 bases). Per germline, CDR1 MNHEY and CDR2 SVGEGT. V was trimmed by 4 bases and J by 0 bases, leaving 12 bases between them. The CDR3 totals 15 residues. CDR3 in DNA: TGTGCCAGCAGTTCCCGGACAGACATGAACACTGAAGCTTTCTTT. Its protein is CASSSRTDMNTEAFF.

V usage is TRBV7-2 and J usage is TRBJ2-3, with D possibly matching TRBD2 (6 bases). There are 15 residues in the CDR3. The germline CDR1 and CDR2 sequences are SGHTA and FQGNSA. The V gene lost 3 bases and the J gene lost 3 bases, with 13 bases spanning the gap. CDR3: CASSFSLATTDTQYF. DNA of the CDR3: TGTGCCAGCAGCTTTTCACTAGCCACAACAGATACGCAGTATTTT.

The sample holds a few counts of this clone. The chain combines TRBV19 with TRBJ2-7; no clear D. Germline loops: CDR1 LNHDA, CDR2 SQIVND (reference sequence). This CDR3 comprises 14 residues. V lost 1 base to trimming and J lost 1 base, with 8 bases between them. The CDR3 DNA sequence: TGTGCCAGTAGTATAGGAGGCAGTTCCTACGAGCAGTACTTC. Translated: CASSIGGSSYEQYF.

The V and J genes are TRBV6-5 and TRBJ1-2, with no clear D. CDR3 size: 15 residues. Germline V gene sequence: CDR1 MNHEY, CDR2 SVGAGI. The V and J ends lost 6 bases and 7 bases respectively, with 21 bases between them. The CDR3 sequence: CASRSPGDTLGGYTF. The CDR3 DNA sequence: TGTGCCAGCAGGTCTCCGGGAGACACGCTTGGTGGCTACACCTTC.

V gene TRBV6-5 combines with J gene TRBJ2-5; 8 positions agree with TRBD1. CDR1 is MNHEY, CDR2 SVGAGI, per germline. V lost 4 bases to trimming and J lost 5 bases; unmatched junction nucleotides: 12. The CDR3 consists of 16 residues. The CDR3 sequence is CASSSGQGLLMETQYF. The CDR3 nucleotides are TGTGCCAGCAGTTCTGGACAGGGACTGTTAATGGAGACCCAGTACTTC.

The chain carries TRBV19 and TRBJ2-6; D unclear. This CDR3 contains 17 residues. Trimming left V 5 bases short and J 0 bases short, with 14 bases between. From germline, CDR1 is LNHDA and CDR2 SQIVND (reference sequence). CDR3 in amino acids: CASSPTRRSSGANVLTF. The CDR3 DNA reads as TGTGCCAGTAGTCCGACAAGAAGAAGCTCTGGGGCCAACGTCCTGACTTTC.

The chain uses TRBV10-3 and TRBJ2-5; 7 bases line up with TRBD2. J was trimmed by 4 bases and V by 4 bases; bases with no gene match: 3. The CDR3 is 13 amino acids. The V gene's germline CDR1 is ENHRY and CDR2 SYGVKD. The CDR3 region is CAISGGGGETQYF. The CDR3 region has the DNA TGTGCCATCAGTGGGGGCGGGGGAGAGACCCAGTACTTC.

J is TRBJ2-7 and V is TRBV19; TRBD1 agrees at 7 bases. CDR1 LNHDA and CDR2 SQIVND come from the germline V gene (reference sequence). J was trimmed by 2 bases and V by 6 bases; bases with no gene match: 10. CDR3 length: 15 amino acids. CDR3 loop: CASSTSHRGTYEQYF. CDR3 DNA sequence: TGTGCCAGTAGCACATCCCACAGGGGTACCTACGAGCAGTACTTC.

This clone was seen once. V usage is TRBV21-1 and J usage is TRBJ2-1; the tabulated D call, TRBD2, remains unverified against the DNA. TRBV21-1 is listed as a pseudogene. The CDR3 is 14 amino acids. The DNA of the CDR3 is TGTGCCAGCAGCAAAGGAGGGTCCTACAATGAGCAGTTCTTC. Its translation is CASSKGGSYNEQFF.

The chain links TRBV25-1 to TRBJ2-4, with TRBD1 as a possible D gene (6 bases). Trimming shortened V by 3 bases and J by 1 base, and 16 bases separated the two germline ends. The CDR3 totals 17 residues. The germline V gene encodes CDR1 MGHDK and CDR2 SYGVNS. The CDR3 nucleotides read TGTGCCAGCAGTGAGAGGACAGAGGCGGCGGCCAAAAACATTCAGTACTTC. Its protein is CASSERTEAAAKNIQYF.

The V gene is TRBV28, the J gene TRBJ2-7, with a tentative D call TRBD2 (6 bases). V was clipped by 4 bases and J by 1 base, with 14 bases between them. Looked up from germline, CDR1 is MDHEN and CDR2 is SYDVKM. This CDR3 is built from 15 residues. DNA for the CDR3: TGTGCCAGCAGTTCTACCGGGAGTAGTTCCTACGAGCAGTACTTC. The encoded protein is CASSSTGSSSYEQYF.

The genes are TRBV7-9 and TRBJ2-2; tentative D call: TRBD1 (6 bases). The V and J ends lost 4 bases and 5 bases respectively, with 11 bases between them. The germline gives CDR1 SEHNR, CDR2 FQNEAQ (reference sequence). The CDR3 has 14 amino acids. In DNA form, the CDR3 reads TGTGCCAGCAGCTCGGACAGATTTACCGGGGAGCTGTTTTTT. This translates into CASSSDRFTGELFF.